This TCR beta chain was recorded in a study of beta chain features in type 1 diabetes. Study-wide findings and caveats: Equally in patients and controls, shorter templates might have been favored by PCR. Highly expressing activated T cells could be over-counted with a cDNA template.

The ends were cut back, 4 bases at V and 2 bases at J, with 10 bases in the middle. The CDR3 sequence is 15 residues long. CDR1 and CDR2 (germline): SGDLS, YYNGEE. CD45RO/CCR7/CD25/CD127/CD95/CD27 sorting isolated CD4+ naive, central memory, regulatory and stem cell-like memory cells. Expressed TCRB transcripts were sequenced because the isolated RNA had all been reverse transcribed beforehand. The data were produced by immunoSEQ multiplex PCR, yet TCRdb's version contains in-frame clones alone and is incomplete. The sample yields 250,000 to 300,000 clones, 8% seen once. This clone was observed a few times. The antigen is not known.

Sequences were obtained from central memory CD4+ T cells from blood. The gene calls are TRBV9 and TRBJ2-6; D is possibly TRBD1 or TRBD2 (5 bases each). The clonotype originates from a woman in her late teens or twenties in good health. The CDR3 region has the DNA TGTGCCAGCAGCTTTGGGGGAACTGGGGCCAACGTCCTGACTTTC. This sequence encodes CASSFGGTGANVLTF.